This T cell receptor beta chain was identified in a study of shared clonotypes between healthy human individuals. This CDR3 comprises 13 residues. Germline values: CDR1 MNHEY, CDR2 SVGAGI. The V and J ends lost 2 bases and 2 bases respectively, with 5 bases between them. Genomic DNA (from each subset) was split evenly across several immunoSEQ plates. Sorted-subset replicate PCRs used 200 ng DNA, about 30,000 T cell genomes. Sequenced by immunoSEQ multiplex PCR; TCRdb stores in-frame clones only, minus some. This table holds approximately 2.1 million clones, approximately 93% found once. Specimen: naive CD4+ T cells from PBMCs. Subset defined: CD45RA+ positively selected. This TCR was sampled from a man aged 18 to 30 in good health. Some clones in this sample may be carry-over from other donors' samples. V is TRBV6-5 and J is TRBJ2-3; D not resolved. CDR3 in amino acids: CASSYRPTDTQYF. In DNA form, the CDR3 reads TGTGCCAGCAGTTACAGGCCCACAGATACGCAGTATTTT.